This TCR beta chain comes out of a study of blood T cell dynamics during melanoma immunotherapy. In the study overall: Metastatic melanoma patients received first-line pembrolizumab or nivolumab plus ipilimumab.

The time point is: week 3, after first cycle of checkpoint inhibitor. Study results and caveats: At W3, later disease-control patients showed bifurcated PBMC repertoire changes, unlike progressors.

As to this clone: No antigen is known for it.

A fixed DNA input of 350 ng was used per bulk PBMC sample. Libraries were prepared by immunoSEQ multiplex PCR; TCRdb keeps only in-frame clonotypes and omits some of them. The sample yields under 20,000 clones, about 85% seen once. Looked up from germline, CDR1 is MDHEN and CDR2 is SYDVKM. This CDR3 comprises 11 residues. Deletions cut 1 base from V and 14 bases from J, with 6 bases between. The receptor was isolated from a human donor with melanoma. This rearrangement joins TRBV28 to TRBJ1-6; no firm D call. The material sequenced was blood, taken from a patient treated with checkpoint blockade. The CDR3 sequence: CASSLSGSLHF. For the CDR3, the DNA is TGTGCCAGCAGTTTATCGGGGTCCCTCCACTTT.